Listed below are T cell receptor beta chains from one sample, sequenced in a study of human thymus T cells. The protocol was immunoSEQ multiplex PCR, while the TCRdb copy is restricted to in-frame clones and leaves out a portion. The profile shows 60,000 to 75,000 clones, 85% to 95% of them singletons. The sample taken for sequencing was thymus tissue. The receptors shown here come from a girl under three years old with a congenital heart defect but otherwise immunologically healthy. Each CDR3 is given with its conserved first and last residue. Each record gives: CDR3 protein, J gene, V gene.

CDR3aa: CASSWTSGRGTDTQYF
j_gene: TRBJ2-3
v_gene: TRBV5-1

CDR3aa: CASSSGALGANVLTF
j_gene: TRBJ2-6
v_gene: TRBV5-1

CDR3aa: CASSLARGAEETQYF
j_gene: TRBJ2-5
v_gene: TRBV7-9

CDR3aa: CASSVGQGRTDTQYF
j_gene: TRBJ2-3
v_gene: TRBV9

CDR3aa: CASSQDQQSSYNSPLHF
j_gene: TRBJ1-6
v_gene: TRBV4-3

CDR3aa: CASSQDPSYNEQFF
j_gene: TRBJ2-1
v_gene: TRBV14

CDR3aa: CASSSPVAGGPFGGGRGEQFF
j_gene: TRBJ2-1
v_gene: TRBV28

CDR3aa: CASSEFDDTQYF
j_gene: TRBJ2-3
v_gene: TRBV2

CDR3aa: CASRTGSTHSPLHF
j_gene: TRBJ1-6
v_gene: TRBV27

CDR3aa: CAILGDPGSSGANVLTF
j_gene: TRBJ2-6
v_gene: TRBV2

CDR3aa: CASSLLSGSAYEQYF
j_gene: TRBJ2-7
v_gene: TRBV6-6

CDR3aa: CASSLGRGQVEISGYTF
j_gene: TRBJ1-2
v_gene: TRBV7-2

CDR3aa: CASSYKPSSYEQYF
j_gene: TRBJ2-7
v_gene: TRBV6-5

CDR3aa: CASSPTERSAQYF
j_gene: TRBJ2-3
v_gene: TRBV27

CDR3aa: CASSRTGARYYTEAFF
j_gene: TRBJ1-1
v_gene: TRBV28

CDR3aa: CAIGRAGPYEQYF
j_gene: TRBJ2-7
v_gene: TRBV10-3

CDR3aa: CASSLGRGDQLSYNEQFF
j_gene: TRBJ2-1
v_gene: TRBV5-1

CDR3aa: CASSVTSADSYEQYF
j_gene: TRBJ2-7
v_gene: TRBV25-1

CDR3aa: CASSQGQGDGNTIYF
j_gene: TRBJ1-3
v_gene: TRBV4-3

CDR3aa: CSAGTSGALEQFF
j_gene: TRBJ2-1
v_gene: TRBV29-1

CDR3aa: CSVEAQGEGANVLTF
j_gene: TRBJ2-6
v_gene: TRBV29-1

CDR3aa: CASSLWVRLSYNEQFF
j_gene: TRBJ2-1
v_gene: TRBV28